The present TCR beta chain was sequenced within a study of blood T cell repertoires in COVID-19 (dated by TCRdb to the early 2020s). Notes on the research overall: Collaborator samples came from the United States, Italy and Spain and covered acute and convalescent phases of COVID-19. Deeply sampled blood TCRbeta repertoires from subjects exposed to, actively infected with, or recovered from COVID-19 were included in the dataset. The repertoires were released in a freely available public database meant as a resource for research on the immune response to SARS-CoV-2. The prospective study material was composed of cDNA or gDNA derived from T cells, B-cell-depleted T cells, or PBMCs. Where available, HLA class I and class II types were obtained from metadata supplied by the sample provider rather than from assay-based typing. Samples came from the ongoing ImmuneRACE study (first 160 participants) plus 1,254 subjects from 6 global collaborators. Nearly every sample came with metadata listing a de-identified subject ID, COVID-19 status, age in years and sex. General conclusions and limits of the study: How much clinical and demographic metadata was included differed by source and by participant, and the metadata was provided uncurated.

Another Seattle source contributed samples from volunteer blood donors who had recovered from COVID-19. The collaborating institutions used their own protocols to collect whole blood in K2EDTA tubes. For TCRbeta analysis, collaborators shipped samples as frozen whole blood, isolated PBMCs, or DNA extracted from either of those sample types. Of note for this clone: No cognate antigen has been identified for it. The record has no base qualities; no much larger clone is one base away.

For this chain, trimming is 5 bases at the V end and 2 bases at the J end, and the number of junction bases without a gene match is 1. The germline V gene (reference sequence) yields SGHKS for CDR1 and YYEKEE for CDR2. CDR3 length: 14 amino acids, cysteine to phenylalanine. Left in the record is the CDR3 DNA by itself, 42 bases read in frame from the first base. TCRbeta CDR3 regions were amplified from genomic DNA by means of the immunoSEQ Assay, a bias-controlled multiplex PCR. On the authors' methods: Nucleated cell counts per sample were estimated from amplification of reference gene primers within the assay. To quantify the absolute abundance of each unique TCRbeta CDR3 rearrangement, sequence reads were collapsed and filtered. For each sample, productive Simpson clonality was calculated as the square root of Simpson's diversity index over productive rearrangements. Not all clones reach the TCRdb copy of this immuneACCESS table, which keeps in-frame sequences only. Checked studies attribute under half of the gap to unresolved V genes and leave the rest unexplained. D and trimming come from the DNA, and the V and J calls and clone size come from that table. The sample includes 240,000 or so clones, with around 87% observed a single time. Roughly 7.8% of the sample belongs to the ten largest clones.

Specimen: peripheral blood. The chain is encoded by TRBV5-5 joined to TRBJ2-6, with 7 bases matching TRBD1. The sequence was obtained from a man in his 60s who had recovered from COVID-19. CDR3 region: CASRTGPGANVLTF. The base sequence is TGTGCCAGCAGGACAGGGCCTGGGGCCAACGTCCTGACTTTC.